This TCR beta chain came from a study of blood T cells in healthy people across ages. The authors ran a second PCR of roughly 7 to 11 cycles using a sample-barcoded 5' primer and a J-beta primer mix. TCRdb analysed the 5' RACE reads with MiXCR anew, one entry per CDR3 protein. The data show over a million distinct CDR3 sequences, approximately 63% seen once. This clonotype was observed a handful of times. This TCR derives from a man aged 18-30 years in good health. Sequenced material: blood.

DNA for the CDR3: TGTGCCATCAGTGGGAATTTGCGGGACTCCCAAGAGACCCAGTACTTC. Translation: CAISGNLRDSQETQYF. This chain joins TRBV10-3 and TRBJ2-5, with a possible D match to TRBD2 (6 bases). The germline CDR1 and CDR2 sequences are ENHRY and SYGVKD. The V gene lost 4 bases and the J gene lost 1 base, with 16 bases spanning the gap. The length of the CDR3 is 16 residues.